Presented here are 3 T cell receptor beta chains from one specimen sequenced in a study of cytomegalovirus exposure and HLA in healthy donors. Use of 60 Vbeta and 13 Jbeta primers characterized the PCR. This table comes from immunoSEQ multiplex PCR, and its TCRdb copy is limited to in-frame clones, with some not included. The table has nearly 200,000 clones, approximately 78% seen once. Specimen: PBMCs. These receptors were collected from a woman aged 45-65 years in good health and CMV-seropositive.

The V and J genes are TRBV5-1 and TRBJ2-7; TRBD1 aligns across 10 bases. Germline V gene sequence: CDR1 SGHRS, CDR2 YFSETQ. This CDR3 contains 15 residues. V was clipped by 2 bases and J by 3 bases; unmatched bases: 5. CDR3 sequence: CASSFMTGGHYEQYF. In DNA, the CDR3 is TGCGCCAGCAGCTTCATGACAGGGGGCCACTACGAGCAGTACTTC.

The genes are TRBV7-2 and TRBJ2-2; D is undetermined. The CDR3 spans 18 residues. Trimming took 5 bases from V and 3 from J, leaving 22 bases between them. Looked up from germline, CDR1 is SGHTA and CDR2 is FQGNSA. CDR3 amino acids: CASSPNSRITRYTGELFF. In DNA form, the CDR3 reads TGTGCCAGCAGCCCCAATTCTCGAATTACGCGATACACCGGGGAGCTGTTTTTT.

DNA of the CDR3: TGTGCCAGCAGCCCCCACCCTCGACAGGGGGGGTCCCAGTACTTC. Protein product: CASSPHPRQGGSQYF. The J gene is TRBJ2-5, the V gene TRBV7-2; 9 positions match TRBD1. The germline V gene has CDR1 SGHTA and CDR2 FQGNSA. The length of the CDR3 is 15 residues. The V gene end was trimmed by 5 bases and the J gene end by 9 bases; junction bases not matched to a gene: 13.